Sequencing of this T cell receptor (beta chain) was carried out in a study of CD8+ T cells in alopecia areata. Overall study findings and caveats: Higher clonality was seen in lesional scalp than in normal scalp, especially in alopecia totalis/universalis.

This clone has more than one count but fewer than ten. The target antigen is unknown. The trim removed 0 bases at V and 0 bases at J, leaving 3 bases unmatched. The germline V gene has CDR1 SGHRS and CDR2 YFSETQ. This CDR3 is 16 amino acids long. Extracted RNA was reverse transcribed into cDNA, the sequencing template. TCRdb's table, derived via immunoSEQ multiplex PCR, lists solely in-frame clones and lacks some. This sample has about 14,000 clones, with roughly 61% found just once. Roughly five patients' CD4+ populations were sorted into CD25+CD127- cells. PBMCs yielded sorted CD4+ and CD8+ T cells. This rearrangement joins TRBV5-1 to TRBJ2-7, with 10 bases matching TRBD2. This TCR came from a human donor with alopecia areata. Source material: CD4+ Tregs sorted from blood. In nucleotides, the CDR3 is TGCGCCAGCAGCTTGGCAGTAGCGGGAGGCTCCTACGAGCAGTACTTC. This translates into CASSLAVAGGSYEQYF.